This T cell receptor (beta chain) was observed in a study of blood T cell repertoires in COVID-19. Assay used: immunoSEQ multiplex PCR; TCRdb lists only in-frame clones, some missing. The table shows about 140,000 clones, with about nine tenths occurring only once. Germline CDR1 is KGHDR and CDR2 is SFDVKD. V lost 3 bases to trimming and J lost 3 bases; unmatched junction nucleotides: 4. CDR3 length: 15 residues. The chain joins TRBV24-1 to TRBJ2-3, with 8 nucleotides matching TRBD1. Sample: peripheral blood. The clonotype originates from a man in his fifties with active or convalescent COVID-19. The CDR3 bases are TGTGCCACCAGTGATCCAGGGGGCTTGACAGATACGCAGTATTTT. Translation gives CATSDPGGLTDTQYF.